This passage covers 25 T cell receptor beta chains from one sample sequenced in a study of T cell changes during pregnancy in multiple sclerosis. The repertoire was sequenced with immunoSEQ multiplex PCR; TCRdb's copy has only in-frame clones and lacks some. The sample lists about 96,000 clones, approximately 92% occurring once. Source: peripheral blood, taken in the first trimester of pregnancy. These TCRs come from a female donor with multiple sclerosis, enrolled in a pregnancy study.

This clone appeared a single time. The rearrangement joins TRBV4-2 to TRBJ2-7, with 9 bases that match TRBD1. The CDR3 extends over 16 amino acids. Germline V gene sequence: CDR1 LGHNA, CDR2 YNFKEQ. V lost 4 bases and J lost 1; bases outside the gene matches: 8. CDR3: CASSPASGTGSYEQYF. DNA for the CDR3: TGTGCCAGCAGCCCCGCATCCGGGACAGGGTCCTACGAGCAGTACTTC.

The chain has TRBV18 and TRBJ1-3, with D uncertain. Trimming shortened V by 3 bases and J by 0 bases, and 6 bases separated the two germline ends. Germline-derived CDR1 and CDR2 are KGHSH and LQKENI. The CDR3 is 14 amino acids. CDR3: CASSPGSSGNTIYF. CDR3 nucleotide sequence: TGTGCCAGCTCACCGGGGAGCTCTGGAAACACCATATATTTT.

The V gene is TRBV21-1, the J gene TRBJ1-3. TRBV21-1 is a recognized pseudogene. The CDR3 sequence is 14 residues long. The CDR3 reads CASSTTWRGNTIYF. The CDR3 coding sequence is TGTGCCAGCAGCACTACCTGGCGGGGAAACACCATATATTTT.

The chain employs TRBV7-9 and TRBJ2-2; D is perhaps TRBD1 (5 bases). This CDR3 spans 15 amino acids. V lost 1 base and J lost 3, with 9 bases in between. The germline gives CDR1 SEHNR, CDR2 FQNEAQ (reference sequence). The CDR3 DNA reads as TGTGCCAGCAGCTTAGGGCAGGGATACACCGGGGAGCTGTTTTTT. This sequence encodes CASSLGQGYTGELFF.

The V gene is TRBV10-3, the J gene TRBJ2-7; D is possibly TRBD2 (6 bases). Germline CDR1 reads ENHRY; CDR2 reads SYGVKD. The CDR3 has 12 residues. Trimming shortened V by 10 bases and J by 0 bases, and 10 bases separated the two germline ends. The CDR3, as DNA: TGTGCCACGCGGGACGACTCCTACGAGCAGTACTTC. Residues: CATRDDSYEQYF.

V gene TRBV28 combines with J gene TRBJ2-1; possible D gene TRBD2, 6 bases. V shed 5 bases and J shed 10 bases, with 12 bases lying between them. Germline loops: CDR1 MDHEN, CDR2 SYDVKM. The CDR3 length is 12 residues. The CDR3 nucleotides are TGTGCCAGCAGTCCAGGGACTGAGGAGCAGTTCTTC. Its protein is CASSPGTEEQFF.

This chain uses TRBV18 with TRBJ2-7, with TRBD2 identical over 10 bases. Germline-derived CDR1 and CDR2 are KGHSH and LQKENI. This CDR3 has 16 residues. With 1 base clipped from V and 7 bases from J, the junction kept 10 bases outside the gene matches. The CDR3 DNA follows: TGTGCCAGCTCACCACAGAGTCTAGCGGGAGCTGGTGAGCAGTACTTC. Encoded protein: CASSPQSLAGAGEQYF. Full variable domain (missing parts from reference TRBV18 and TRBJ2-7): NAGVMQNPRHLVRRRGQEARLRCSPMKGHSHVYWYRQLPEEGLKFMVYLQKENIIDESGMPKERFSAEFPKEGPSILRIQQVVRGDSAAYFCASSPQSLAGAGEQYFGPGTRLTVT.

This sequence joins TRBV5-4 and TRBJ2-1; D uncertain. Trimming removed 4 bases at V and 3 bases at J, with 11 bases between. Per the germline V gene, CDR1 is SGHNT and CDR2 is YYREEE (reference sequence). The CDR3 covers 14 residues. The CDR3 reads CASSMETGYNEQFF. As DNA, the CDR3 is TGTGCCAGCAGCATGGAGACGGGCTACAATGAGCAGTTCTTC.

The rearrangement uses TRBV19 and TRBJ2-2, with 10 positions matching TRBD2. V was clipped by 6 bases and J by 4 bases; unmatched bases: 2. The germline V gene encodes CDR1 LNHDA and CDR2 SQIVND (reference sequence). The CDR3 is made up of 14 amino acids. The CDR3 sequence is CASRPSGGTGELFF. The CDR3 region has the DNA TGTGCCAGTAGGCCTAGCGGGGGCACCGGGGAGCTGTTTTTT.

This chain uses TRBV5-5 with TRBJ2-7, with D tentatively TRBD1 (6 bases). CDR3 length equals 12 residues. Trimming pared 4 bases from V and 4 bases from J, leaving 9 bases between. Germline CDR1 SGHKS, CDR2 YYEKEE (reference sequence). The CDR3 spells CASSHRDYEQYF. CDR3 bases: TGTGCCAGCAGCCACAGGGATTACGAGCAGTACTTC.

This chain uses TRBV10-1 with TRBJ1-4, with D tentatively TRBD1 (5 bases). The V gene's germline CDR1 is WNHNN and CDR2 SYGVQD (reference sequence). V was cut by 4 bases and J by 8 bases, with 11 bases left in between. CDR3 size: 13 residues. The CDR3 sequence is CASSGRVREKLFF. CDR3 coding DNA: TGCGCCAGCAGTGGCAGGGTACGGGAAAAACTGTTTTTT.

The chain links TRBV5-5 to TRBJ2-1; D gene uncertain. The germline V and J ends were trimmed by 0 bases and 5 bases, with 6 bases remaining between them. CDR1 and CDR2 (germline): SGHKS, YYEKEE (reference sequence). The CDR3 runs to 13 residues. The chain's CDR3 is CASSLAPHNEQFF. The DNA of the CDR3 is TGTGCCAGCAGCTTGGCTCCCCACAATGAGCAGTTCTTC.

The chain employs TRBV4-2 and TRBJ2-2, with 16 bases that match TRBD2. There are 20 residues in the CDR3. With 4 bases clipped from V and 4 bases from J, the junction kept 12 bases outside the gene matches. Germline CDR1 and CDR2: LGHNA and YNFKEQ. The CDR3: CASSLSPGLAGGPSTGELFF. The CDR3 nucleotides are TGTGCCAGCAGCCTTTCTCCGGGACTAGCGGGAGGGCCAAGCACCGGGGAGCTGTTTTTT.

CDR3 sequence (DNA): TGTGCCAGCAGTCCGACTAGCTGGGGTGACAATGAGCAGTTCTTC. It is translated as CASSPTSWGDNEQFF. This rearrangement joins TRBV6-1 to TRBJ2-1; 7 bases are shared with TRBD2. The V and J ends lost 5 bases and 5 bases, in that order; junction bases with no gene match: 9. The germline V gene has CDR1 MNHNS and CDR2 SASEGT. This CDR3 spans 15 amino acids.

The chain couples TRBV5-4 to TRBJ2-2, with a tentative D call TRBD2 (6 bases). CDR3 length: 16 residues. The germline V gene encodes CDR1 SGHNT and CDR2 YYREEE (reference sequence). Trimming removed 4 bases from V and 1 base from J, with 14 bases in between. In nucleotides, the CDR3 is TGTGCCAGCAGCCTCAAGGGGACTGAGAACACCGGGGAGCTGTTTTTT. This encodes CASSLKGTENTGELFF.

This chain uses TRBV6-5 with TRBJ1-2, with D possibly being TRBD1 (6 bases). This CDR3 contains 16 residues. Germline loops: CDR1 MNHEY, CDR2 SVGAGI. Deletions cut 4 bases from V and 4 bases from J, with 19 bases between. The CDR3 is CASSSRTEPLRYGYTF. The CDR3, as DNA: TGTGCCAGCAGTTCCCGGACAGAGCCACTTCGCTATGGCTACACCTTC.

This chain connects TRBV18 to TRBJ2-7, with 8 bases identical to TRBD2. After removal of 3 bases from V and 5 bases from J, the junction contained 15 bases not matched to a gene. This CDR3 comprises 17 residues. Germline V CDR1 and CDR2: KGHSH, LQKENI. CDR3: CASSPRAAGTSWHEQYF. CDR3 in DNA: TGTGCCAGCTCACCTAGGGCAGCCGGGACTAGTTGGCACGAGCAGTACTTC.

This chain connects TRBV7-2 to TRBJ2-2; the D gene is possibly TRBD2 (6 bases). The V gene's germline CDR1 is SGHTA and CDR2 FQGNSA. The CDR3 has 15 amino acids. The V and J ends lost 5 bases and 4 bases respectively, with 14 bases between them. CDR3 protein: CASSPGSGVTGELFF. CDR3 in DNA: TGTGCCAGCAGCCCCGGGAGTGGGGTCACCGGGGAGCTGTTTTTT.

This chain connects TRBV4-2 to TRBJ1-4; a possible D gene is TRBD1 (6 bases). V lost 4 bases to trimming and J lost 2 bases, with 14 bases between them. This CDR3 comprises 16 residues. Germline-derived CDR1 and CDR2 are LGHNA and YNFKEQ. CDR3 in amino acids: CASSPGAGATNEKLFF. The CDR3 bases are TGTGCCAGCAGCCCCGGAGCGGGGGCGACTAATGAAAAACTGTTTTTT.

The rearrangement joins TRBV6-1 to TRBJ2-7, with D possibly being TRBD2 (6 bases). The CDR3 spans 16 residues. CDR1 and CDR2 (germline): MNHNS, SASEGT. Trimming shortened V by 1 base and J by 3 bases, and 16 bases separated the two germline ends. As DNA, the CDR3 is TGTGCCAGCAGTGAAGAGGGAGGAATCCTGAACTACGAGCAGTACTTC. This codes for CASSEEGGILNYEQYF.

The rearrangement uses TRBV10-2 and TRBJ2-3; D possibly corresponds to TRBD1 (5 bases). Deletions cut 3 bases from V and 2 bases from J, with 6 bases between. CDR3 length: 13 amino acids. From germline, CDR1 is WSHSY and CDR2 SAAADI. The CDR3 DNA reads as TGCGCCAGCAGTGACAGGGACACAGATACGCAGTATTTT. Translation: CASSDRDTDTQYF.

The chain employs TRBV6-1 and TRBJ2-1; D perhaps matches TRBD1 (6 bases). Trimming stripped 2 bases from V and 0 bases from J, with 8 bases between. The length of the CDR3 is 15 residues. Germline-derived CDR1 and CDR2 are MNHNS and SASEGT. CDR3 in DNA: TGTGCCAGCAGTGAACAGGACAGCTCCTACAATGAGCAGTTCTTC. Protein sequence: CASSEQDSSYNEQFF.

This clone has at least ten counts. J is TRBJ1-4 and V is TRBV18; D may be TRBD1 (6 bases). Germline loops: CDR1 KGHSH, CDR2 LQKENI. This CDR3 is 14 amino acids long. V lost 3 bases and J 6 bases, leaving 11 bases between the germline ends. CDR3 residues: CASSPAGVYEKLFF. CDR3 bases: TGTGCCAGCTCACCGGCAGGGGTCTATGAAAAACTGTTTTTT.

The CDR3 loop is CASSSGGGQYF. In DNA form, the CDR3 reads TGTGCCAGCAGTTCTGGCGGGGGACAGTACTTC. The V and J genes are TRBV28 and TRBJ2-4; 7 bases are a match to TRBD2. This CDR3 spans 11 amino acids. From germline, CDR1 is MDHEN and CDR2 SYDVKM. The V gene end was trimmed by 4 bases and the J gene end by 13 bases; junction bases not matched to a gene: 4. The variable domain in full, with the rest retrieved from reference TRBV28 and TRBJ2-4, is DVKVTQSSRYLVKRTGEKVFLECVQDMDHENMFWYRQDPGLGLRLIYFSYDVKMKEKGDIPEGYSVSREKKERFSLILESASTNQTSMYLCASSSGGGQYFGAGTRLSVL.

The rearrangement joins TRBV6-5 to TRBJ1-3, with D perhaps TRBD1 (5 bases). Deletions cut 2 bases from V and 8 bases from J, with 13 bases between. The CDR3 is 14 amino acids. Germline V lookup: CDR1 MNHEY, CDR2 SVGAGI. The chain's CDR3 is CASSYRRGGDTIYF. The CDR3 DNA is TGTGCCAGCAGTTACCGAAGGGGTGGTGACACCATATATTTT.